Listed below are T cell receptor beta chains from one sample, sequenced in a study of blood T cells in healthy people across ages. TCRdb reanalysed the 5' RACE reads using MiXCR and keeps one entry per CDR3 protein. Of fewer than 750,000 distinct CDR3 sequences in the sample, about 51% were seen once. The sample consisted of blood. The source is an elderly woman in good health. CDR3s include the opening cysteine and the closing phenylalanine or tryptophan. A D gene is named only where the DNA matches it firmly. The size field is filled for only some rows; it gives once, few, many or a size class.

V: TRBV27; size: many; J: TRBJ2-7; D: .; DNA: TGTGCCAGCAGCCCTTTTGGGCCTCTCGAGCAGTACTTC; CDR3: CASSPFGPLEQYF
V: TRBV20-1; size: few; J: TRBJ2-1; D: .; DNA: TGCAGTGCTACTCTCGGGACCCTTAGGGATGAGCAGTTCTTC; CDR3: CSATLGTLRDEQFF
V: TRBV20-1; size: .; J: TRBJ2-7; D: TRBD2; DNA: TGCAGTGCTAGAGATCCCCCTAGCGGGAGTAAATACGAGCAGTACTTC; CDR3: CSARDPPSGSKYEQYF
V: TRBV7-3; size: .; J: TRBJ2-7; D: .; DNA: TGTGCCAGCAGCTTAAGAAGGGCCGACTACGAGCAGTACTTC; CDR3: CASSLRRADYEQYF
V: TRBV20-1; size: few; J: TRBJ2-3; D: TRBD2; DNA: TGCAGTGCTAGAGAGGGACTAGCGGCGAGCACAGATACGCAGTATTTT; CDR3: CSAREGLAASTDTQYF
V: TRBV20-1; size: .; J: TRBJ2-1; D: TRBD1; DNA: TGCAGTGCCGGGACAGGGGGCATTGAGCAGTTCTTC; CDR3: CSAGTGGIEQFF
V: TRBV27; size: .; J: TRBJ1-2; D: TRBD1; DNA: TGTGCCAGCAGCCTAAAGGGGGCGCGGGGAAATGGCTACACCTTC; CDR3: CASSLKGARGNGYTF
V: TRBV7-9; size: .; J: TRBJ2-5; D: .; DNA: TGTGCCAGCAGCTTTTCTATTGAGACCCAGTACTTC; CDR3: CASSFSIETQYF
V: TRBV20-1; size: many; J: TRBJ2-3; D: TRBD2; DNA: TGCAGTGCTAGAGATCGCGGGAGGGGAGATACGCAGTATTTT; CDR3: CSARDRGRGDTQYF
V: TRBV24-1; size: .; J: TRBJ2-2; D: TRBD2; DNA: TGTGCCACCAGTGATACTAGCGGGAGCCAAACCGGGGAGCTGTTTTTT; CDR3: CATSDTSGSQTGELFF
V: TRBV12-3/TRBV12-4; size: once; J: TRBJ2-7; D: .; DNA: TGTGCCAGCAGTCCCCCAGGGGGGTTCTCCTACGAGCAGTACTTC; CDR3: CASSPPGGFSYEQYF
V: TRBV6-5; size: few; J: TRBJ2-3; D: .; DNA: TGTGCCAGCAGTTACTCGAGGGGGGATACGCAGTATTTT; CDR3: CASSYSRGDTQYF
V: TRBV29-1; size: .; J: TRBJ2-7; D: TRBD1; DNA: TGCAGCGTTGAAGCGGGCTGGACAGGGCAGTACTTC; CDR3: CSVEAGWTGQYF